Following are 20 T cell receptor beta chains from one sample sequenced in a study of technical replicates of blood from several donors. The method was immunoSEQ multiplex PCR; TCRdb's version includes in-frame clones alone and lacks a portion of them. Seen here are approximately 87,000 clones, about nine tenths observed once, and the top ten hold about 0.4%. The sample taken for sequencing was T cells isolated from PBMCs. All receptors come from a human donor in good health. Some clones in this sample may be carry-over from other donors' samples.

The chain uses TRBV13 and TRBJ2-3; possible D gene TRBD2, 6 bases. The CDR3 is 14 amino acids. CDR1 and CDR2 (germline): PRHDT, FYEKMQ (reference sequence). The V and J ends lost 3 bases and 4 bases respectively, with 11 bases between them. The chain's CDR3 is CASSFRGMADTQYF. The CDR3 coding sequence is TGTGCCAGCAGCTTCCGCGGGATGGCAGATACGCAGTATTTT.

The rearrangement joins TRBV11-2 to TRBJ2-3; 14 nucleotides match TRBD2. The CDR3 contains 16 residues. The trim removed 5 bases at V and 5 bases at J, leaving 6 bases unmatched. Germline values: CDR1 SGHAT, CDR2 FQNNGV. CDR3 residues: CASSNRLAGGGDTQYF. The CDR3 region has the DNA TGTGCCAGCAGCAACCGACTAGCGGGAGGGGGAGATACGCAGTATTTT.

The genes are TRBV4-2 and TRBJ2-1; D not certain. CDR3 length: 16 amino acids. The germline V gene has CDR1 LGHNA and CDR2 YNFKEQ. The V end was cut by 0 bases, the J end by 7 bases, with 16 bases between. The CDR3 nucleotides read TGTGCCAGCAGCCAAGAAGTAGCTATTGAGTTAAATGAGCAGTTCTTC. The encoded protein is CASSQEVAIELNEQFF.

This chain links TRBV5-1 with TRBJ2-6; the D is unclear. This CDR3 region has 14 residues. Germline V lookup: CDR1 SGHRS, CDR2 YFSETQ. Trimming left V 1 base short and J 3 bases short, with 5 bases between. DNA of the CDR3: TGCGCCAGCAGCTTGTCGGGTGGGGCCAACGTCCTGACTTTC. Amino acids: CASSLSGGANVLTF.

This rearrangement joins TRBV7-3 to TRBJ2-7; 7 positions agree with TRBD2. Germline assignment: CDR1 SGHTA and CDR2 FQGTGA. V lost 4 bases to trimming and J lost 0 bases; unmatched junction nucleotides: 3. This CDR3 comprises 14 residues. CDR3 amino acids: CASSSGGISYEQYF. CDR3 in DNA: TGTGCCAGCAGCTCGGGAGGTATCTCCTACGAGCAGTACTTC.

The V and J genes are TRBV2 and TRBJ2-1; D not resolved. Deletions cut 4 bases from V and 0 bases from J, with 10 bases between. CDR3 length: 15 residues. Germline V gives CDR1 SNHLY, CDR2 FYNNEI. CDR3 in DNA: TGTGCCAGCAGTGCTGGCTCCAGCTCCTACAATGAGCAGTTCTTC. This codes for CASSAGSSSYNEQFF.

The chain joins TRBV6-6 to TRBJ2-5, with D possibly TRBD1 on 5 matching bases. Deletions cut 2 bases from V and 4 bases from J, with 8 bases between. This CDR3 contains 13 residues. Germline values: CDR1 MNHNY, CDR2 SVGAGI (reference sequence). CDR3 loop: CASSYQGRETQYF. The DNA of the CDR3 is TGTGCCAGCAGTTACCAGGGAAGAGAGACCCAGTACTTC.

This chain uses TRBV18 with TRBJ2-4, with TRBD2 as a possible D gene (5 bases). The germline gives CDR1 KGHSH, CDR2 LQKENI. Trimming cost V 3 bases and J 5 bases, with 17 bases left between them. The CDR3 is 16 amino acids. The chain's CDR3 is CASSPPGRGNQNIQYF. CDR3 bases: TGTGCCAGCTCACCCCCGGGTAGAGGGAATCAAAACATTCAGTACTTC.

V gene TRBV9 combines with J gene TRBJ2-7; D is undetermined. This CDR3 spans 14 amino acids. From germline, CDR1 is SGDLS and CDR2 YYNGEE. V lost 3 bases and J lost 3, with 13 bases in between. The CDR3 loop reads CASSGPPSSYEQYF. In nucleotides, the CDR3 is TGTGCCAGCAGCGGCCCCCCTTCGAGCTACGAGCAGTACTTC.

J is TRBJ1-2 and V is TRBV30; 10 bases are shared with TRBD1. CDR3 length equals 15 residues. V dropped 1 base and J dropped 3; count of bases not matched to a gene: 5. Germline-derived CDR1 and CDR2 are GTSNPN and SVGIG (reference sequence). The CDR3: CAWSATGQGYYGYTF. CDR3 nucleotides: TGTGCCTGGAGTGCCACGGGACAGGGGTACTATGGCTACACCTTC.

This clone was seen just once. The gene calls are TRBV9 and TRBJ2-1; D is perhaps TRBD1 (5 bases). This CDR3 spans 14 amino acids. Germline CDR1 SGDLS, CDR2 YYNGEE. The V and J ends lost 0 bases and 2 bases respectively, with 6 bases between them. Written as DNA, the CDR3 is TGTGCCAGCAGCGTAGACAGGACCTACAATGAGCAGTTCTTC. It specifies CASSVDRTYNEQFF.

V is TRBV7-9 and J is TRBJ1-4, with 7 nucleotides matching TRBD1. This CDR3 has 14 residues. The germline V gene encodes CDR1 SEHNR and CDR2 FQNEAQ (reference sequence). Unmatched junction bases numbered 8, after V lost 5 bases and J lost 8 bases. The CDR3 sequence is CASSVRQGSEKLFF. The DNA for the CDR3 is TGTGCCAGCAGCGTTAGACAGGGAAGCGAAAAACTGTTTTTT.

The rearrangement joins TRBV6-4 to TRBJ2-2; 16 nucleotides line up with TRBD2. V dropped 6 bases and J dropped 4; count of bases not matched to a gene: 14. This CDR3 spans 20 amino acids. Germline values: CDR1 MRHNA, CDR2 SNTAGT. This chain's CDR3 is CASSLKPGLAGGPATGELFF. In nucleotides, the CDR3 is TGTGCCAGCAGCCTAAAACCGGGACTAGCGGGAGGGCCAGCCACCGGGGAGCTGTTTTTT.

The chain is built from TRBV9 and TRBJ2-1; TRBD2 matches at 8 bases. The V gene's germline CDR1 is SGDLS and CDR2 YYNGEE. V was pared by 0 bases and J by 7 bases, with 9 bases of the junction left unmatched. CDR3 length: 16 amino acids. CDR3 loop: CASSVEGAGGWNEQFF. As DNA, the CDR3 is TGTGCCAGCAGCGTAGAAGGCGCGGGAGGTTGGAATGAGCAGTTCTTC.

V usage is TRBV11-1 and J usage is TRBJ2-7; 14 nucleotides align to TRBD2. Trimming cost V 4 bases and J 4 bases; bases outside gene matches: 12. In germline, CDR1 is SGHAT, CDR2 FQDESV (reference sequence). This CDR3 comprises 18 residues. The CDR3 sequence: CASSSGLAGAHFHYEQYF. The CDR3, as DNA: TGTGCCAGCAGCTCGGGACTAGCGGGAGCACACTTCCATTACGAGCAGTACTTC.

The V and J genes are TRBV5-1 and TRBJ2-5, with 8 bases matching TRBD1. Germline assignment: CDR1 SGHRS and CDR2 YFSETQ. The CDR3 runs to 15 residues. Unmatched junction bases numbered 10, after V lost 4 bases and J lost 5 bases. The CDR3 sequence: CASSQRDRGEETQYF. CDR3 nucleotides: TGCGCCAGCAGCCAAAGAGACAGGGGAGAGGAGACCCAGTACTTC. Variable domain in full (rest from reference TRBV5-1 and TRBJ2-5): KAGVTQTPRYLIKTRGQQVTLSCSPISGHRSVSWYQQTPGQGLQFLFEYFSETQRNKGNFPGRFSGRQFSNSRSEMNVSTLELGDSALYLCASSQRDRGEETQYFGPGTRLLVL.

The chain joins TRBV6-5 to TRBJ2-7, with 8 nucleotides matching TRBD2. The CDR3 has 15 residues. Per the germline V gene, CDR1 is MNHEY and CDR2 is SVGAGI. Trimming cost V 4 bases and J 0 bases; bases outside gene matches: 5. CDR3 sequence: CASSSPSGSSYEQYF. DNA of the CDR3: TGTGCCAGCAGTTCGCCGAGCGGGAGCTCCTACGAGCAGTACTTC.

The chain has TRBV27 and TRBJ2-7, with a possible D match to TRBD2 (6 bases). This CDR3 is 15 amino acids long. CDR1 and CDR2 from the germline V gene are MNHEY and SMNVEV (reference sequence). Between the trimmed V and J ends, which lost 0 bases and 4 bases, there was a span of 13 bases. CDR3 DNA: TGTGCCAGCAGTTTATCGATCAGCCGGGGGTACGAGCAGTACTTC. This sequence encodes CASSLSISRGYEQYF.

The chain couples TRBV9 to TRBJ2-1; TRBD2 matches 9 bases. J lost 9 bases, V lost 1 base, and 11 bases had no gene match. CDR1 and CDR2 (germline): SGDLS, YYNGEE. The CDR3 spans 16 residues. The CDR3 sequence: CASSVMGTSLSVEQFF. The CDR3 bases are TGTGCCAGCAGCGTAATGGGGACTAGCCTATCAGTTGAGCAGTTCTTC.

The rearrangement joins TRBV6-5 to TRBJ1-1; D is perhaps TRBD1 (5 bases). The CDR3 runs to 12 residues. Germline V gives CDR1 MNHEY, CDR2 SVGAGI. Between the trimmed V and J ends, which lost 6 bases and 7 bases, there was a span of 12 bases. The CDR3 DNA is TGTGCCAGCAGACGACAGCTGAATGAAGCTTTCTTT. It is translated as CASRRQLNEAFF.